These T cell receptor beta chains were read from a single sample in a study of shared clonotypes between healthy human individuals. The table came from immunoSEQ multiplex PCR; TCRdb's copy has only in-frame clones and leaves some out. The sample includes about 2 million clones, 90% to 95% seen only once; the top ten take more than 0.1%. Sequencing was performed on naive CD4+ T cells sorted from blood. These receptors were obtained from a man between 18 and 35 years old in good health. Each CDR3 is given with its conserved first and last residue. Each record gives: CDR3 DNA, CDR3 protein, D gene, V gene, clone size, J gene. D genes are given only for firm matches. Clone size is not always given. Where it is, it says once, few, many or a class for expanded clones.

CDR3nt: TGTGCCTGGAGTGTACTCCGGGAAAGTTCACCCCTCCACTTT; CDR3aa: CAWSVLRESSPLHF; d_gene: NA; v_gene: TRBV30; abundance: once; j_gene: TRBJ1-6
CDR3nt: TGTGCCAGCAGCTCTTGGGGTATAGCTCCTCGCCCTGAAGCTTTCTTT; CDR3aa: CASSSWGIAPRPEAFF; d_gene: NA; v_gene: TRBV5-4; abundance: NA; j_gene: TRBJ1-1
CDR3nt: TGTGCCAGCAGCTCCATTGGTTCGGGGCTTTATGGCTACACCTTC; CDR3aa: CASSSIGSGLYGYTF; d_gene: NA; v_gene: TRBV11-2; abundance: NA; j_gene: TRBJ1-2
CDR3nt: TGTGCCAGCAGTTACGTGGGGGAGTCCTATGGCTACACCTTC; CDR3aa: CASSYVGESYGYTF; d_gene: NA; v_gene: TRBV6-5; abundance: NA; j_gene: TRBJ1-2
CDR3nt: TGTGCCAGCAGCTTAGGATATGGCGGGAGTCGCCAATTTGATGAGCAGTTCTTC; CDR3aa: CASSLGYGGSRQFDEQFF; d_gene: TRBD2; v_gene: TRBV7-9; abundance: NA; j_gene: TRBJ2-1
CDR3nt: TGCGCCAGCAGCCTAGGGGAACGGGTCGATGAGCAGTTCTTC; CDR3aa: CASSLGERVDEQFF; d_gene: NA; v_gene: TRBV5-1; abundance: NA; j_gene: TRBJ2-1
CDR3nt: TGTGCCTGGACCCAGGGAAGAGTATTGGGCTCCTACAATGAGCAGTTCTTC; CDR3aa: CAWTQGRVLGSYNEQFF; d_gene: NA; v_gene: TRBV30; abundance: NA; j_gene: TRBJ2-1
CDR3nt: TGTGCCAGCTCACCAGGGTTCGTGGAGACCCAGTACTTC; CDR3aa: CASSPGFVETQYF; d_gene: NA; v_gene: TRBV18; abundance: NA; j_gene: TRBJ2-5
CDR3nt: TGCGCCAGCACACTCAGGGATGGCACAGATACGCAGTATTTT; CDR3aa: CASTLRDGTDTQYF; d_gene: NA; v_gene: TRBV5-1; abundance: NA; j_gene: TRBJ2-3
CDR3nt: TGTGCCAGCTCACCACAGGCAGGGGAGGATGGCTACACCTTC; CDR3aa: CASSPQAGEDGYTF; d_gene: NA; v_gene: TRBV18; abundance: NA; j_gene: TRBJ1-2
CDR3nt: TGTGCCAGCAGTCCTACAGGGGCGAATGGCTACACCTTC; CDR3aa: CASSPTGANGYTF; d_gene: TRBD1; v_gene: TRBV6-1; abundance: once; j_gene: TRBJ1-2
CDR3nt: TGCGCCAGCAGCAAAGGGCTCCCCGGGACAGGGACTGGAAACACCATATATTTT; CDR3aa: CASSKGLPGTGTGNTIYF; d_gene: TRBD1; v_gene: TRBV4-1; abundance: NA; j_gene: TRBJ1-3
CDR3nt: TGTGCCAGCAGGGGAGGACAGGGGTCCCACGAGCAGTACTTC; CDR3aa: CASRGGQGSHEQYF; d_gene: TRBD1; v_gene: TRBV6-5; abundance: NA; j_gene: TRBJ2-7
CDR3nt: TGTGCCAGCTCACGAAACCTTAGGACAGCTAGCTACGAGCAGTACTTC; CDR3aa: CASSRNLRTASYEQYF; d_gene: NA; v_gene: TRBV18; abundance: NA; j_gene: TRBJ2-7